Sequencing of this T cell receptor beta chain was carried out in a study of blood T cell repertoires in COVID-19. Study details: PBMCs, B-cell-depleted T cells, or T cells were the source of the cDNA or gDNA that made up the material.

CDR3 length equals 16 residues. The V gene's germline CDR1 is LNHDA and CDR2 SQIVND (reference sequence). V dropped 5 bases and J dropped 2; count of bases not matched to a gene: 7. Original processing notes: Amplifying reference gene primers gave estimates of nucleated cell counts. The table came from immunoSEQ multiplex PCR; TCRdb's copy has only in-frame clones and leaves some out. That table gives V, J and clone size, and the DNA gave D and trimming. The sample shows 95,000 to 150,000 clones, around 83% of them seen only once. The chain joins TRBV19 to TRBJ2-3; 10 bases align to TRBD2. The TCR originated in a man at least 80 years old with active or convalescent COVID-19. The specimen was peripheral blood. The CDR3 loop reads CASSATSGGDTDTQYF. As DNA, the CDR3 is TGTGCCAGTAGTGCAACCAGCGGGGGGGACACAGATACGCAGTATTTT.